These 21 T cell receptor beta chains were sequenced from one sample in a study of shared clonotypes between healthy human individuals. Sequenced by immunoSEQ multiplex PCR; TCRdb stores in-frame clones only, minus some. The sample has some 630,000 clones, around 72% seen once. Source material: memory CD4+ T cells sorted from blood. Subset indicated: CD45RA-negative fraction. The receptors shown here come from a woman aged 25-40 years in good health.

Notes on this clone: This CDR3 is also generated by other DNA sequences in the sample. The rearrangement uses TRBV5-1 and TRBJ1-1; no definite D call. The CDR3 extends over 12 amino acids. From germline, CDR1 is SGHRS and CDR2 YFSETQ. The germline V and J ends were trimmed by 5 bases and 4 bases, with 9 bases remaining between them. The CDR3 DNA reads TGCGCCAGCAGAAGGACCGCCACTGAAGCTTTCTTT. Translated, it gives CASRRTATEAFF.

The rearrangement uses TRBV7-9 and TRBJ2-5; 9 nucleotides match TRBD1. Germline CDR1 reads SEHNR; CDR2 reads FQNEAQ (reference sequence). The V and J ends lost 5 bases and 6 bases, in that order; junction bases with no gene match: 10. The CDR3 loop spans 15 amino acids. Written as DNA, the CDR3 is TGTGCCAGCAGCGTCCCGGGACAGGGTCCCAAGACCCAGTACTTC. Its translation: CASSVPGQGPKTQYF.

This clone was observed a few times. The chain carries TRBV9 and TRBJ2-5, with 11 bases lining up with TRBD1. With 4 bases clipped from V and 4 bases from J, the junction kept 9 bases outside the gene matches. Germline CDR1 reads SGDLS; CDR2 reads YYNGEE. This CDR3 contains 16 residues. In DNA, the CDR3 is TGTGCCAGCAGCCCCGGGGACAGGGGGGGATTAGAGACCCAGTACTTC. As protein: CASSPGDRGGLETQYF.

The rearrangement joins TRBV19 to TRBJ1-1; maybe TRBD1 (5 bases). V was pared by 3 bases and J by 3 bases, with 14 bases between. This CDR3 comprises 15 residues. CDR1 LNHDA and CDR2 SQIVND come from the germline V gene (reference sequence). CDR3 bases: TGTGCCAGTAGTATGGCCCCCCCAGGGTACACTGAAGCTTTCTTT. Translating it yields CASSMAPPGYTEAFF.

This clone appeared once. The identical CDR3 is also encoded by other nucleotide sequences in the sample. V gene TRBV27 combines with J gene TRBJ2-5; possibly TRBD1 for D (7 bases). This CDR3 has 13 residues. V was pared by 2 bases and J by 4 bases, with 8 bases between. Germline CDR1 reads MNHEY; CDR2 reads SMNVEV (reference sequence). DNA for the CDR3: TGTGCCAGCAGTTTACAGGGGGGAGAGACCCAGTACTTC. This codes for CASSLQGGETQYF.

The genes are TRBV5-8 and TRBJ2-2; D possibly corresponds to TRBD2 (5 bases). Germline-derived CDR1 and CDR2 are SGHTS and YDEGEE. This CDR3 is built from 14 residues. V was pared by 7 bases and J by 3 bases, with 13 bases between. The CDR3 sequence is CASGRGEYTGELFF. As DNA, the CDR3 is TGTGCCAGCGGCCGGGGAGAGTACACCGGGGAGCTGTTTTTT.

V usage is TRBV19 and J usage is TRBJ2-7, with D possibly matching TRBD1 (6 bases). This CDR3 has 13 amino acids. CDR1 and CDR2 (germline): LNHDA, SQIVND (reference sequence). V was clipped by 10 bases and J by 1 base, with 14 bases between them. The CDR3 DNA reads as TGTGCCACAGGACAGCCCGGTTCCTACGAGCAGTACTTC. Encoded protein: CATGQPGSYEQYF. Drawing the rest from reference TRBV19 and TRBJ2-7, the complete variable domain is DGGITQSPKYLFRKEGQNVTLSCEQNLNHDAMYWYRQDPGQGLRLIYYSQIVNDFQKGDIAEGYSVSREKKESFPLTVTSAQKNPTAFYLCATGQPGSYEQYFGPGTRLTVT.

As DNA, the CDR3 is TGTGCCAGTAGTAAGGGGGGTTGGGGAGAGCTGAACACTGAAGCTTTCTTT. Translated: CASSKGGWGELNTEAFF. This chain links TRBV19 with TRBJ1-1; the D gene is possibly TRBD1 (6 bases). With 4 bases removed from V and 0 bases from J, the gap between germline ends came to 18 bases. The germline V gene has CDR1 LNHDA and CDR2 SQIVND (reference sequence). This CDR3 has 17 residues.

About this clone itself: The sample holds other DNA sequences that translate to the same CDR3. The V and J genes are TRBV18 and TRBJ2-2; TRBD2 matches 11 bases. The CDR3 covers 15 residues. The V and J ends lost 4 bases and 3 bases, in that order; junction bases with no gene match: 1. The germline V gene encodes CDR1 KGHSH and CDR2 LQKENI. CDR3 residues: CASSLGLADTGELFF. CDR3 nucleotides: TGTGCCAGCTCACTGGGACTAGCGGACACCGGGGAGCTGTTTTTT.

CDR3 DNA sequence: TGTGCCAGCACCCCCTACGGCCGCGGGCAAGGGGACACAGATACGCAGTATTTT. Translated: CASTPYGRGQGDTDTQYF. V and J are TRBV27 and TRBJ2-3; D possibly matches TRBD1 or TRBD2 (5 bases each). This CDR3 has 18 residues. Trimming removed 7 bases at V and 2 bases at J, with 25 bases between. Germline V lookup: CDR1 MNHEY, CDR2 SMNVEV (reference sequence).

The rearrangement joins TRBV7-3 to TRBJ1-1; tentative D call: TRBD1 (5 bases). Between the trimmed V and J ends, which lost 4 bases and 1 base, there was a span of 10 bases. This CDR3 is 14 amino acids long. Per the germline V gene, CDR1 is SGHTA and CDR2 is FQGTGA. In nucleotides, the CDR3 is TGTGCCAGCAGCTCGACAGCCAAGAACACTGAAGCTTTCTTT. Protein sequence: CASSSTAKNTEAFF.

In nucleotides, the CDR3 is TGTGCCAGCTCACCTAACCCCCCAAACACCGGGGAGCTGTTTTTT. Protein: CASSPNPPNTGELFF. The J gene is TRBJ2-2, the V gene TRBV18, with D unclear. This CDR3 has 15 residues. The V end lost 3 bases, the J end lost 2 bases, and 10 bases lay between the germline ends. In germline, CDR1 is KGHSH, CDR2 LQKENI.

This chain connects TRBV19 to TRBJ2-1; D call uncertain. The CDR3 has 11 amino acids. Per germline, CDR1 LNHDA and CDR2 SQIVND (reference sequence). Between the trimmed V and J ends, which lost 4 bases and 7 bases, there was a span of 5 bases. As DNA, the CDR3 is TGTGCCAGTAGTAGGCGGAATGAGCAGTTCTTC. Encoded protein: CASSRRNEQFF.

The chain joins TRBV27 to TRBJ1-1; TRBD1 matches at 8 bases. This CDR3 region has 15 residues. Germline trimming cut 5 bases from V and 6 bases from J; bases unmatched to any gene: 11. Germline values: CDR1 MNHEY, CDR2 SMNVEV (reference sequence). The CDR3 DNA reads as TGTGCCAGCAGTCAGTCGACAGGGGAAAGGGCTGAAGCTTTCTTT. Translation: CASSQSTGERAEAFF.

This chain connects TRBV11-3 to TRBJ1-4, with D possibly matching TRBD1 (5 bases). Germline-derived CDR1 and CDR2 are SGHNT and YENEEA. This CDR3 spans 14 amino acids. Trimming took 5 bases from V and 10 from J, leaving 17 bases between them. CDR3 nucleotides: TGTGCCAGCAGCGTTCATGCGGGGGTGGGAAAACTGTTTTTT. Protein sequence: CASSVHAGVGKLFF.

The J gene is TRBJ1-5, the V gene TRBV5-8; D is undetermined. Germline V gene data show CDR1 as SGHTS and CDR2 as YDEGEE. CDR3 length equals 15 residues. Trimming removed 0 bases from V and 2 bases from J, with 9 bases in between. The CDR3 region is CASSLGQKGNQPQHF. DNA of the CDR3: TGTGCCAGCAGCTTGGGCCAGAAAGGCAATCAGCCCCAGCATTTT.

A single count supports this clone. The chain is built from TRBV28 and TRBJ2-3; 9 nucleotides line up with TRBD2. Losses at the gene ends were 5 bases for V and 11 bases for J; bases not matched to a gene: 14. The CDR3 length is 15 residues. The germline V gene encodes CDR1 MDHEN and CDR2 SYDVKM. CDR3 bases: TGTGCCAGCAGTCCCCCCGGCGGGAGGGCCCTTGGGCAGTATTTT. Translated: CASSPPGGRALGQYF.

The chain couples TRBV5-1 to TRBJ1-4; D is perhaps TRBD1 (6 bases). The CDR3 runs 16 residues. Looked up from germline, CDR1 is SGHRS and CDR2 is YFSETQ. Between the trimmed V and J ends, which lost 3 bases and 7 bases, there was a span of 19 bases. Here the CDR3 DNA reads TGCGCCAGCAGCTCGCTTGGTACAGGGTCGACTGAAAAACTGTTTTTT. Protein: CASSSLGTGSTEKLFF.

V gene TRBV2 combines with J gene TRBJ2-5; TRBD2 might be the D (5 bases). Germline assignment: CDR1 SNHLY and CDR2 FYNNEI. Trimming shortened V by 7 bases and J by 1 base, and 10 bases separated the two germline ends. CDR3 size: 13 residues. The CDR3 is CASIPGSQETQYF. DNA of the CDR3: TGTGCCAGCATCCCTGGGAGCCAAGAGACCCAGTACTTC.

The chain couples TRBV30 to TRBJ1-6, with 8 positions matching TRBD1. The CDR3 spans 16 residues. With V trimmed by 8 bases and J by 0 bases, 9 bases remained unmatched. Germline CDR1 is GTSNPN and CDR2 is SVGIG (reference sequence). DNA for the CDR3: TGTGCCAGCTCCGGACAGGGACGCTCCTATAATTCACCCCTCCACTTT. Protein product: CASSGQGRSYNSPLHF.

The rearrangement links TRBV6-5 to TRBJ2-3; unclear D gene. The germline V and J ends were trimmed by 0 bases and 0 bases, with 10 bases remaining between them. Germline-derived CDR1 and CDR2 are MNHEY and SVGAGI. The CDR3 spans 16 residues. The CDR3 DNA sequence: TGTGCCAGCAGTTACTCGTGGCAGACTAGCACAGATACGCAGTATTTT. It encodes CASSYSWQTSTDTQYF.